This paragraph covers one T cell receptor (beta chain) sequence. The target antigen is unknown. These data originate in a study of cytomegalovirus exposure and HLA in healthy donors. General study points: The investigators catalogued some 150 TCR beta chains as cytomegalovirus-associated. In a later analysis, HLA-associated beta chains showed higher expansion and lower generation probabilities than comparable chains. High specificity and sensitivity for cytomegalovirus status were reported for the classifier. In a later analysis, at a false discovery rate of 0.05, 15,000 to 20,000 TCR beta sequences were associated with HLA alleles.

CDR3 length: 15 amino acids. V was cut by 0 bases and J by 0 bases, with 7 bases left in between. The V gene's germline CDR1 is SGDLS and CDR2 YYNGEE. The PCR employed 60 Vbeta primers together with 13 Jbeta primers. Data came from immunoSEQ multiplex PCR; TCRdb stores just in-frame clones and leaves some out. The data hold over 40,000 clones, with 87% observed a single time. Sequencing was carried out using PBMCs. The source is a woman aged 40-49 years in good health and CMV-seropositive. The J gene is TRBJ2-1, the V gene TRBV9, with D tentatively TRBD2 (5 bases). The CDR3 region is CASSVVATSYNEQFF. In nucleotides, the CDR3 is TGTGCCAGCAGCGTAGTAGCGACCTCCTACAATGAGCAGTTCTTC.